This is a list of T cell receptor beta chains from one sample in a study of blood T cell repertoires in COVID-19. The protocol was immunoSEQ multiplex PCR, while the TCRdb copy is restricted to in-frame clones and leaves out a portion. Among about 270,000 clones listed, just over 90% were seen once. The sample was PBMCs or T cells enriched from blood (not recorded which). The receptors derive from a middle-aged woman with acute COVID-19. Both conserved end residues are part of each CDR3. Fields, in order: V gene, clone size, J gene, D gene, CDR3 length, CDR3 protein, CDR3 DNA. The D gene is left open where the match is weak. Clone size appears in some rows only: once, few, many, or a class for an expanded clone.

v_call: TRBV24-1
clone_size: NA
j_call: TRBJ2-5
d_call: TRBD1
cdr3_length: 14
cdr3_aa: CATSDPGTEETQYF
cdr3_nt: TGTGCCACCAGTGACCCTGGGACAGAAGAGACCCAGTACTTC

v_call: TRBV6-5
clone_size: NA
j_call: TRBJ2-1
d_call: NA
cdr3_length: 14
cdr3_aa: CASTPGQGNNEQFF
cdr3_nt: TGTGCCAGCACCCCGGGACAAGGAAACAATGAGCAGTTCTTC

v_call: TRBV28
clone_size: NA
j_call: TRBJ1-5
d_call: NA
cdr3_length: 16
cdr3_aa: CASSFMGRSSNQPQHF
cdr3_nt: TGTGCCAGCAGTTTTATGGGCAGATCAAGCAATCAGCCCCAGCATTTT

v_call: TRBV7-8
clone_size: NA
j_call: TRBJ1-5
d_call: TRBD1
cdr3_length: 17
cdr3_aa: CASSLEGAPRGNQPQHF
cdr3_nt: TGTGCCAGCAGCTTAGAGGGGGCGCCCCGAGGCAATCAGCCCCAGCATTTT

v_call: TRBV19
clone_size: NA
j_call: TRBJ2-7
d_call: TRBD1
cdr3_length: 18
cdr3_aa: CASSIRDRGRSGWSEQYF
cdr3_nt: TGTGCCAGTAGTATCCGGGACAGGGGACGTAGCGGATGGAGCGAGCAGTACTTC

v_call: TRBV29-1
clone_size: NA
j_call: TRBJ1-2
d_call: NA
cdr3_length: 13
cdr3_aa: CSASTSEVYGYTF
cdr3_nt: TGCAGCGCTTCGACATCGGAGGTCTATGGCTACACCTTC

v_call: TRBV19
clone_size: NA
j_call: TRBJ2-7
d_call: NA
cdr3_length: 15
cdr3_aa: CASRSQGAGRYEQYF
cdr3_nt: TGTGCCAGTAGGTCACAGGGAGCGGGGAGGTACGAGCAGTACTTC

v_call: TRBV7-9
clone_size: NA
j_call: TRBJ2-7
d_call: TRBD1
cdr3_length: 15
cdr3_aa: CASSSTGTGGYEQYF
cdr3_nt: TGTGCCAGCAGCTCGACCGGGACAGGGGGATACGAGCAGTACTTC

v_call: TRBV7-9
clone_size: NA
j_call: TRBJ2-7
d_call: NA
cdr3_length: 13
cdr3_aa: CASSSGLSYEQYF
cdr3_nt: TGTGCCAGCAGCTCGGGACTCTCCTACGAGCAGTACTTC

v_call: TRBV7-8
clone_size: NA
j_call: TRBJ1-1
d_call: NA
cdr3_length: 16
cdr3_aa: CASSLRGRGRGTEAFF
cdr3_nt: TGTGCCAGCAGCTTAAGGGGCAGGGGCCGGGGCACTGAAGCTTTCTTT

v_call: TRBV27
clone_size: once
j_call: TRBJ1-2
d_call: TRBD1
cdr3_length: 14
cdr3_aa: CASRATGGAYGYTF
cdr3_nt: TGTGCCAGCAGAGCCACAGGGGGCGCTTATGGCTACACCTTC

v_call: TRBV12-3/TRBV12-4
clone_size: NA
j_call: TRBJ2-1
d_call: NA
cdr3_length: 12
cdr3_aa: CASSFSPVEQFF
cdr3_nt: TGTGCCAGCAGTTTTTCCCCAGTTGAGCAGTTCTTC

v_call: TRBV7-9
clone_size: NA
j_call: TRBJ1-2
d_call: NA
cdr3_length: 13
cdr3_aa: CASSLERGEGYTF
cdr3_nt: TGTGCCAGCAGCTTAGAGCGGGGGGAAGGCTACACCTTC

v_call: TRBV28
clone_size: NA
j_call: TRBJ1-1
d_call: TRBD1
cdr3_length: 11
cdr3_aa: CATRQGSKAFF
cdr3_nt: TGTGCCACCCGACAGGGCAGCAAAGCTTTCTTT

v_call: TRBV15
clone_size: once
j_call: TRBJ2-5
d_call: TRBD2
cdr3_length: 16
cdr3_aa: CATSRDLLAGGETQYF
cdr3_nt: TGTGCCACCAGCAGAGATTTACTAGCGGGAGGTGAGACCCAGTACTTC

v_call: TRBV13
clone_size: NA
j_call: TRBJ2-7
d_call: NA
cdr3_length: 15
cdr3_aa: CASSLGGTGPPEQYF
cdr3_nt: TGTGCCAGCAGCTTAGGAGGAACAGGACCCCCCGAGCAGTACTTC

v_call: TRBV4-1
clone_size: NA
j_call: TRBJ1-2
d_call: TRBD1
cdr3_length: 13
cdr3_aa: CASSPGQLLGYTF
cdr3_nt: TGCGCCAGCAGCCCGGGACAGCTTCTTGGCTACACCTTC

v_call: TRBV19
clone_size: NA
j_call: TRBJ2-2
d_call: NA
cdr3_length: 14
cdr3_aa: CASSMTVYTGELFF
cdr3_nt: TGTGCCAGTAGTATGACAGTTTACACCGGGGAGCTGTTTTTT

v_call: TRBV7-9
clone_size: once
j_call: TRBJ2-7
d_call: TRBD1
cdr3_length: 15
cdr3_aa: CASSLFQGVLDEQYF
cdr3_nt: TGTGCCAGCAGCTTATTCCAGGGGGTGCTTGACGAGCAGTACTTC

v_call: TRBV25-1
clone_size: once
j_call: TRBJ1-6
d_call: NA
cdr3_length: 17
cdr3_aa: CASSVGTSRSYNSPLHF
cdr3_nt: TGTGCCAGCAGTGTGGGAACTAGTAGGTCCTATAATTCACCCCTCCACTTT

v_call: TRBV7-8
clone_size: NA
j_call: TRBJ2-3
d_call: TRBD1
cdr3_length: 15
cdr3_aa: CASSVGQGASDTQYF
cdr3_nt: TGTGCCAGCAGCGTAGGACAGGGGGCATCGGATACGCAGTATTTT

v_call: TRBV27
clone_size: NA
j_call: TRBJ2-3
d_call: TRBD1
cdr3_length: 15
cdr3_aa: CASCTGGRGTDTQYF
cdr3_nt: TGTGCCAGCTGTACAGGGGGACGAGGCACAGATACGCAGTATTTT

v_call: TRBV2
clone_size: NA
j_call: TRBJ1-3
d_call: NA
cdr3_length: 14
cdr3_aa: CASTGQLAGNTIYF
cdr3_nt: TGTGCCAGCACCGGACAGTTAGCCGGAAACACCATATATTTT

v_call: TRBV5-1
clone_size: NA
j_call: TRBJ1-2
d_call: NA
cdr3_length: 13
cdr3_aa: CASSLGRNYGYTF
cdr3_nt: TGCGCCAGCAGCTTGGGCAGGAACTATGGCTACACCTTC

v_call: TRBV7-2
clone_size: NA
j_call: TRBJ2-3
d_call: NA
cdr3_length: 16
cdr3_aa: CASSLGTALPTDTQYF
cdr3_nt: TGTGCCAGCAGCCTGGGGACTGCGCTCCCCACAGATACGCAGTATTTT

v_call: TRBV19
clone_size: NA
j_call: TRBJ1-5
d_call: TRBD1
cdr3_length: 18
cdr3_aa: CASSTPGTGVYSNQPQHF
cdr3_nt: TGTGCCAGTAGTACTCCAGGGACAGGGGTGTATAGCAATCAGCCCCAGCATTTT

v_call: TRBV5-5
clone_size: NA
j_call: TRBJ1-2
d_call: TRBD1
cdr3_length: 12
cdr3_aa: CASSPQDRTCTF
cdr3_nt: TGTGCCAGCAGCCCTCAGGACAGGACATGCACCTTC

v_call: TRBV19
clone_size: NA
j_call: TRBJ1-1
d_call: NA
cdr3_length: 13
cdr3_aa: CASSIVSSTEAFF
cdr3_nt: TGTGCCAGTAGTATAGTGAGCTCCACTGAAGCTTTCTTT

v_call: TRBV11-3
clone_size: NA
j_call: TRBJ1-3
d_call: NA
cdr3_length: 13
cdr3_aa: CASTQGSGNTIYF
cdr3_nt: TGTGCCAGCACGCAGGGTTCTGGAAACACCATATATTTT

v_call: TRBV7-2
clone_size: NA
j_call: TRBJ2-2
d_call: NA
cdr3_length: 14
cdr3_aa: CASSLAQVPGELFF
cdr3_nt: TGTGCCAGCAGCTTAGCACAGGTCCCCGGGGAGCTGTTTTTT

v_call: TRBV4-2
clone_size: once
j_call: TRBJ2-5
d_call: TRBD1
cdr3_length: 14
cdr3_aa: CASSLLGQEETQYF
cdr3_nt: TGTGCCAGCAGCCTCTTAGGACAGGAAGAGACCCAGTACTTC

v_call: TRBV2
clone_size: NA
j_call: TRBJ1-5
d_call: TRBD1
cdr3_length: 14
cdr3_aa: CASSEGQGNQPQHF
cdr3_nt: TGTGCCAGCAGTGAGGGACAGGGTAACCAGCCCCAGCATTTT

v_call: TRBV2
clone_size: NA
j_call: TRBJ1-3
d_call: NA
cdr3_length: 13
cdr3_aa: CASTEGSGNTIYF
cdr3_nt: TGTGCCAGCACGGAGGGTTCCGGAAACACCATATATTTT

v_call: TRBV30
clone_size: once
j_call: TRBJ1-3
d_call: TRBD1
cdr3_length: 15
cdr3_aa: CAWSADRGLGNTIYF
cdr3_nt: TGTGCCTGGAGTGCGGACAGGGGGCTCGGAAACACCATATATTTT

v_call: TRBV7-2
clone_size: NA
j_call: TRBJ1-4
d_call: NA
cdr3_length: 14
cdr3_aa: CASSLAGINEKLFF
cdr3_nt: TGTGCCAGCAGCTTGGCAGGGATAAATGAAAAACTGTTTTTT

v_call: TRBV6-5
clone_size: few
j_call: TRBJ1-1
d_call: NA
cdr3_length: 13
cdr3_aa: CASKGVGNTEAFF
cdr3_nt: TGTGCCAGCAAAGGGGTGGGGAACACTGAAGCTTTCTTT

v_call: TRBV30
clone_size: NA
j_call: TRBJ2-4
d_call: NA
cdr3_length: 13
cdr3_aa: CAWSRGVPNIQYF
cdr3_nt: TGTGCCTGGAGTCGCGGGGTTCCAAACATTCAGTACTTC

v_call: TRBV2
clone_size: NA
j_call: TRBJ1-2
d_call: NA
cdr3_length: 13
cdr3_aa: CASSEDRGVGYTF
cdr3_nt: TGTGCCAGCAGTGAGGACAGAGGAGTCGGCTACACCTTC

v_call: TRBV6-5
clone_size: NA
j_call: TRBJ2-7
d_call: NA
cdr3_length: 14
cdr3_aa: CASSYGPGAYEQYF
cdr3_nt: TGTGCCAGCAGTTACGGGCCAGGGGCCTACGAGCAGTACTTC

v_call: TRBV1
clone_size: few
j_call: TRBJ2-5
d_call: NA
cdr3_length: 19
cdr3_aa: CTSSQEVNETGEQQETQYF
cdr3_nt: TGCACCAGCAGCCAAGAAGTGAATGAGACGGGAGAACAACAAGAGACCCAGTACTTC

v_call: TRBV29-1
clone_size: few
j_call: TRBJ2-7
d_call: TRBD2
cdr3_length: 15
cdr3_aa: CSVEAGTSGSDEQYF
cdr3_nt: TGCAGCGTTGAAGCCGGCACTAGCGGGAGTGACGAGCAGTACTTC

v_call: TRBV19
clone_size: NA
j_call: TRBJ1-5
d_call: TRBD1
cdr3_length: 17
cdr3_aa: CATQRGQGRGDGQPQHF
cdr3_nt: TGTGCCACCCAAAGGGGACAGGGACGAGGAGATGGTCAGCCCCAGCATTTT